A single sample is the source of the 2 T cell receptor beta chains below, sequenced in a study of immune heterogeneity within non-small cell lung tumors. TCR beta CDR3 regions came from multiplex PCR with 32 forward V and 13 reverse J primers. TCRdb fed the multiplex PCR reads into MiXCR, producing one record per CDR3 protein. The table has more than 5,000 distinct CDR3 sequences, 20% to 25% seen once; the top ten hold approximately 13%. Each sample used approximately 570 ng of genomic DNA from bulk tumor tissue. Biopsy collection occurred during surgery, with several far-apart biopsies per primary tumor. Patients with untreated, newly diagnosed non-small cell lung cancer underwent curative surgery. Sequencing was carried out using lung tumor tissue. All receptors derive from a female donor with non-small cell lung cancer.

V and J are TRBV20-1 and TRBJ2-3; 10 bases map to TRBD1. CDR3 length equals 17 residues. CDR1 DFQATT and CDR2 SNEGSKA come from the germline V gene (reference sequence). With V trimmed by 2 bases and J by 4 bases, 12 bases remained unmatched. CDR3 bases: TGCAGTGCTAGAAAGTTGGGACAGGGGCAATTGCCAGATACGCAGTATTTT. Its translation: CSARKLGQGQLPDTQYF.

This clonotype was recorded once. This chain's CDR3 is CSASIELGYEQYF. The CDR3 DNA is TGCAGTGCTAGTATCGAGCTGGGCTACGAGCAGTACTTC. V usage is TRBV20-1 and J usage is TRBJ2-7; D is unresolved. The CDR3 length is 13 residues. Trimming cost V 3 bases and J 3 bases, with 12 bases left between them. The germline CDR1 and CDR2 sequences are DFQATT and SNEGSKA (reference sequence).